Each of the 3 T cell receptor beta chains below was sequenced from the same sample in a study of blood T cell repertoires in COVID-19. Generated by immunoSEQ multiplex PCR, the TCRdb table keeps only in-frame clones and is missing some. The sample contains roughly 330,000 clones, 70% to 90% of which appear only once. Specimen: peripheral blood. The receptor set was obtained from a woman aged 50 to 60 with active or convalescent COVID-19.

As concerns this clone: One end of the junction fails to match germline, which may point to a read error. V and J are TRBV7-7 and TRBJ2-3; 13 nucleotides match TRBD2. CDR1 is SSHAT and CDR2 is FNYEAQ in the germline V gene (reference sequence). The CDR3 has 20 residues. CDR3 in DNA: TGTGCTAGCAGCCCTACCGGGACTAGCGGGGCCATGTTTGGGACAGATACGCAGTATTTT. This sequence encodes CASSPTGTSGAMFGTDTQYF.

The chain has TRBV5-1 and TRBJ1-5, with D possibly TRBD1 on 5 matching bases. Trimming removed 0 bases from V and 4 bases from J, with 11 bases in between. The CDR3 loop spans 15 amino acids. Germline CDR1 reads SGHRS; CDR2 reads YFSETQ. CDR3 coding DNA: TGCGCCAGCAGCTTGGAGGGGTATCATAATCAGCCCCAGCATTTT. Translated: CASSLEGYHNQPQHF.

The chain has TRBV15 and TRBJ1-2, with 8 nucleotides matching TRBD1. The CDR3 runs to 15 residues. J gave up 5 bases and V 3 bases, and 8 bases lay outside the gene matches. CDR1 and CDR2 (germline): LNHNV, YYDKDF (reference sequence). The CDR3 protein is CATSRGDRGSYGYTF. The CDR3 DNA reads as TGTGCCACCAGCAGGGGAGACAGGGGAAGTTATGGCTACACCTTC.